These 32 T cell receptor beta chains were all obtained from the same sample, sequenced in a study of shared clonotypes between healthy human individuals. Assay: immunoSEQ multiplex PCR; the TCRdb copy retains only in-frame clones and omits some. The table has about 960,000 clones, approximately 76% seen once. Sequencing was done on a sample of memory CD4+ T cells sorted from blood. Subset reported: CD45RA-negative fraction. The receptor source for this set is a man between 18 and 35 years old in good health.

Comments on this clone: Other DNA sequences in this specimen translate into the identical CDR3. The rearrangement joins TRBV28 to TRBJ1-2; D is uncertain. Between the trimmed V and J ends, which lost 5 bases and 2 bases, there was a span of 3 bases. The length of the CDR3 is 11 residues. CDR1 and CDR2 from the germline V gene are MDHEN and SYDVKM. Written as DNA, the CDR3 is TGTGCCAGCAGTCTAAACTATGGCTACACCTTC. This codes for CASSLNYGYTF.

The CDR3 bases are TGTGCCAGCGTCGACAGTTCCCGAGGTAACTATGGCTACACCTTC. It is translated as CASVDSSRGNYGYTF. The chain has TRBV19 and TRBJ1-2, with TRBD1 as a possible D gene (5 bases). CDR3 length: 15 residues. Deletions cut 9 bases from V and 1 base from J, with 18 bases between. Germline V gene sequence: CDR1 LNHDA, CDR2 SQIVND (reference sequence).

This clone was detected only once. The V gene is TRBV25-1, the J gene TRBJ1-1, with unresolved D. The V gene's germline CDR1 is MGHDK and CDR2 SYGVNS. V was pared by 0 bases and J by 3 bases, with 8 bases between. The CDR3 is made up of 14 amino acids. CDR3 bases: TGTGCCAGCAGTGAATATGAAAGGTACACTGAAGCTTTCTTT. It codes for CASSEYERYTEAFF.

The chain couples TRBV18 to TRBJ1-2; no reliable D call. This CDR3 has 14 amino acids. Between the trimmed V and J ends, which lost 0 bases and 3 bases, there was a span of 8 bases. Germline assignment: CDR1 KGHSH and CDR2 LQKENI. In DNA form, the CDR3 reads TGTGCCAGCTCACCACCTGGGGTTGACTATGGCTACACCTTC. As protein: CASSPPGVDYGYTF. The whole variable domain, remainder taken from reference TRBV18 and TRBJ1-2, is NAGVMQNPRHLVRRRGQEARLRCSPMKGHSHVYWYRQLPEEGLKFMVYLQKENIIDESGMPKERFSAEFPKEGPSILRIQQVVRGDSAAYFCASSPPGVDYGYTFGSGTRLTVV.

This rearrangement joins TRBV5-4 to TRBJ2-7; the match to TRBD1 covers 8 bases. Germline CDR1 SGHNT, CDR2 YYREEE (reference sequence). Trimming at V came to 6 bases and at J to 3 bases, leaving 8 bases not matched to a gene. This CDR3 contains 14 residues. For the CDR3, the DNA is TGTGCCAGCACCAAAGACAGGGGCTTCTACGAGCAGTACTTC. Translating gives CASTKDRGFYEQYF.

This chain uses TRBV5-1 with TRBJ2-7; 8 bases are shared with TRBD1. This CDR3 spans 17 amino acids. Germline V gene sequence: CDR1 SGHRS, CDR2 YFSETQ. J gave up 2 bases and V 0 bases, and 10 bases lay outside the gene matches. DNA of the CDR3: TGCGCCAGCAGCTTGGACCCCGGGACAGGTGCTACCTACGAGCAGTACTTC. Its translation: CASSLDPGTGATYEQYF. Drawing the rest from reference TRBV5-1 and TRBJ2-7, the complete variable domain is KAGVTQTPRYLIKTRGQQVTLSCSPISGHRSVSWYQQTPGQGLQFLFEYFSETQRNKGNFPGRFSGRQFSNSRSEMNVSTLELGDSALYLCASSLDPGTGATYEQYFGPGTRLTVT.

This clone occurred once. CDR3 amino acids: CASRQRTSGRGEQYF. The CDR3 region has the DNA TGTGCCAGCAGGCAGAGGACTAGCGGGAGGGGGGAGCAGTACTTC. V gene TRBV2 combines with J gene TRBJ2-7; 15 nucleotides align to TRBD2. The CDR3 is made up of 15 amino acids. Germline values: CDR1 SNHLY, CDR2 FYNNEI. Trimming took 6 bases from V and 7 from J; bases not matched to a gene: 7.

This rearrangement joins TRBV5-1 to TRBJ2-1; the D gene is possibly TRBD2 (6 bases). The CDR3 is 14 residues long. Between the trimmed V and J ends, which lost 2 bases and 6 bases, there was a span of 12 bases. Germline V lookup: CDR1 SGHRS, CDR2 YFSETQ. As DNA, the CDR3 is TGCGCCAGCAGCTTTGATTTGGGGGGCAATGAGCAGTTCTTC. As protein: CASSFDLGGNEQFF.

This clone showed up just a few times. J is TRBJ2-5 and V is TRBV29-1, with 9 bases lining up with TRBD2. The length of the CDR3 is 14 residues. Germline V CDR1 and CDR2: SQVTM, ANQGSEA. V trimming: 4 bases; J trimming: 2 bases; junction bases outside the gene matches: 5. CDR3 in amino acids: CSVAPAGGQETQYF. In nucleotides, the CDR3 is TGCAGCGTTGCCCCAGCGGGGGGACAAGAGACCCAGTACTTC.

The chain links TRBV28 to TRBJ2-1; perhaps TRBD1 as D (5 bases). The CDR3 spans 14 residues. The ends were cut back, 2 bases at V and 8 bases at J, with 13 bases in the middle. CDR1 and CDR2 from the germline V gene are MDHEN and SYDVKM. The CDR3 DNA is TGTGCCAGCAGTTTAAGCAGGGTGGGTCATGAGCAGTTCTTC. Protein product: CASSLSRVGHEQFF.

This clone was seen only once. This sequence joins TRBV27 and TRBJ2-3, with 10 nucleotides matching TRBD2. CDR1 is MNHEY, CDR2 SMNVEV, per germline (reference sequence). The J segment lost 1 base and the V segment lost 6 bases, leaving 7 bases of the junction unmatched. This CDR3 spans 16 amino acids. In nucleotides, the CDR3 is TGTGCCAGCAGATTTACCGGGACTAGCGGCACAGATACGCAGTATTTT. Protein sequence: CASRFTGTSGTDTQYF.

This clone has a handful of counts. This chain uses TRBV12-5 with TRBJ1-1; TRBD1 is a possible D gene (5 bases). There are 15 residues in the CDR3. The germline V gene encodes CDR1 LGHNT and CDR2 FRNRAP. Trimming left V 7 bases short and J 1 base short, with 16 bases between. CDR3: CASAPRGGENTEAFF. The CDR3 coding sequence is TGTGCTAGTGCCCCACGGGGGGGAGAGAACACTGAAGCTTTCTTT.

Notes on this clone: The same CDR3 also results from other DNA sequences found in this sample. The chain links TRBV30 to TRBJ1-5; possible D gene TRBD1, 5 bases. The germline CDR1 and CDR2 sequences are GTSNPN and SVGIG (reference sequence). The CDR3 loop spans 14 amino acids. Trimming removed 1 base from V and 1 base from J, with 8 bases in between. The CDR3 reads CAWSGGASNQPQHF. The CDR3 bases are TGTGCCTGGAGTGGAGGGGCGAGCAATCAGCCCCAGCATTTT.

This sequence joins TRBV19 and TRBJ2-2, with TRBD1 as a possible D gene (6 bases). Trimming took off 6 bases at V and 0 bases at J, with 11 bases between the two ends. Germline V lookup: CDR1 LNHDA, CDR2 SQIVND (reference sequence). This CDR3 has 15 residues. CDR3 sequence: CASSLQGANTGELFF. In DNA, the CDR3 is TGTGCCAGTAGCTTACAGGGCGCGAACACCGGGGAGCTGTTTTTT.

The V call is TRBV15, the J call TRBJ2-7; 10 nucleotides agree with TRBD1. The CDR3 length is 15 residues. V was pared by 3 bases and J by 5 bases, with 7 bases of the junction left unmatched. Germline CDR1 and CDR2: LNHNV and YYDKDF (reference sequence). The CDR3 loop is CATSSDRGHSHEQYF. DNA of the CDR3: TGTGCCACCAGCAGTGACAGGGGGCATTCCCACGAGCAGTACTTC.

This chain joins TRBV5-1 and TRBJ1-1; possible D gene TRBD1, 6 bases. V lost 3 bases and J lost 5, with 23 bases in between. Looked up from germline, CDR1 is SGHRS and CDR2 is YFSETQ. The length of the CDR3 is 17 residues. The CDR3 sequence: CASSSGSTGLVGTEAFF. The CDR3 DNA sequence: TGCGCCAGCAGCTCCGGATCTACAGGGCTAGTAGGGACTGAAGCTTTCTTT.

This clone appeared once. The chain links TRBV28 to TRBJ1-5; TRBD1 agrees at 7 bases. The trim removed 7 bases at V and 3 bases at J, leaving 6 bases unmatched. Per the germline V gene, CDR1 is MDHEN and CDR2 is SYDVKM. CDR3 size: 14 residues. The CDR3 protein is CASITGAVNQPQHF. CDR3 sequence (DNA): TGTGCCAGCATAACAGGGGCCGTCAATCAGCCCCAGCATTTT.

V and J are TRBV7-9 and TRBJ1-5, with a weak D call TRBD1 (5 bases). Germline lookup yields CDR1 SEHNR and CDR2 FQNEAQ (reference sequence). The CDR3 length is 14 residues. Trimming took 3 bases from V and 5 from J, leaving 11 bases between them. CDR3 sequence (DNA): TGTGCCAGCAGCTTTGCGCAGGGAGATCAGCCCCAGCATTTT. It specifies CASSFAQGDQPQHF.

About this clone: Within the sample, other DNA sequences also encode this same CDR3. The rearrangement joins TRBV5-4 to TRBJ1-1, with a tentative D call TRBD1 (5 bases). This CDR3 is built from 15 residues. Trimming stripped 0 bases from V and 4 bases from J, with 13 bases between. The V gene's germline CDR1 is SGHNT and CDR2 YYREEE (reference sequence). CDR3 coding DNA: TGTGCCAGCAGCTTGGGCGTAGGGACGACCACTGAAGCTTTCTTT. Its translation: CASSLGVGTTTEAFF.

Of note for this clone: Possible read error: a much larger clone is one base away. The sample contains more than one DNA sequence encoding this CDR3. The chain uses TRBV10-1 and TRBJ2-7; 7 bases are a match to TRBD1. The CDR3 has 13 amino acids. V lost 6 bases, J lost 1 base, and 3 bases stayed unmatched. Germline V gives CDR1 WNHNN, CDR2 SYGVQD (reference sequence). The CDR3 bases are TGCGCCAGCAGCTCGGGACAGTCCTACGAGCAGTACTTC. It specifies CASSSGQSYEQYF.

This clone showed up just a few times. The chain carries TRBV4-3 and TRBJ2-3, with 10 positions matching TRBD2. Germline CDR1 reads LGHNA; CDR2 reads YSLEER. V was clipped by 4 bases and J by 0 bases; unmatched bases: 4. The CDR3 has 16 amino acids. CDR3 bases: TGCGCCAGCAGCCGACGGGGACTAGCGAGCACAGATACGCAGTATTTT. Its translation is CASSRRGLASTDTQYF.

The chain combines TRBV19 with TRBJ1-2; tentatively, D is TRBD1 (5 bases). The ends were cut back, 6 bases at V and 2 bases at J, with 16 bases in the middle. The CDR3 consists of 15 residues. Germline V CDR1 and CDR2: LNHDA, SQIVND (reference sequence). The CDR3 nucleotides read TGTGCCAGTAGAGCCACAGGAGTTTTGAACTATGGCTACACCTTC. As protein: CASRATGVLNYGYTF.

The CDR3 loop is CASSPYRDEKLFF. The CDR3 DNA follows: TGTGCCAGCTCACCTTACAGGGATGAAAAACTGTTTTTT. V gene TRBV18 combines with J gene TRBJ1-4; D might be TRBD1 (6 bases). Trimming stripped 3 bases from V and 6 bases from J, with 8 bases between. This CDR3 has 13 residues. Germline V lookup: CDR1 KGHSH, CDR2 LQKENI.

This chain connects TRBV28 to TRBJ2-5; D is ambiguous. With 4 bases removed from V and 5 bases from J, the gap between germline ends came to 17 bases. This CDR3 contains 15 residues. Germline V CDR1 and CDR2: MDHEN, SYDVKM. The CDR3 region is CASSSDSGVGETQYF. The DNA for the CDR3 is TGTGCCAGCAGTTCCGACTCCGGCGTCGGGGAGACCCAGTACTTC.

This clone was detected once. The V call is TRBV12-5, the J call TRBJ2-1, with 7 bases matching TRBD2. Germline lookup yields CDR1 LGHNT and CDR2 FRNRAP. The CDR3 runs 17 residues. The J segment lost 1 base and the V segment lost 2 bases, leaving 8 bases of the junction unmatched. The CDR3 here is CASGLSAGAGSYNEQFF. The DNA for the CDR3 is TGTGCTAGTGGTTTGTCGGCGGGAGCGGGGTCCTACAATGAGCAGTTCTTC. Based on the CDR3 plus reference TRBV12-5 and TRBJ2-1, the full variable domain is DARVTQTPRHKVTEMGQEVTMRCQPILGHNTVFWYRQTMMQGLELLAYFRNRAPLDDSGMPKDRFSAEMPDATLATLKIQPSEPRDSAVYFCASGLSAGAGSYNEQFFGPGTRLTVL.

Notes on this clone: The same CDR3 can be traced to other DNA sequences in this sample. The chain combines TRBV7-8 with TRBJ2-7; D gene uncertain. The germline V and J ends were trimmed by 4 bases and 4 bases, with 5 bases remaining between them. Germline CDR1 and CDR2: SGHVS and FQNEAQ. This CDR3 contains 11 residues. The CDR3 DNA sequence: TGTGCCAGCAGCTCTCGGTACGAGCAGTACTTC. Protein product: CASSSRYEQYF. The full variable domain, with the rest looked up from reference TRBV7-8 and TRBJ2-7, is GAGVSQSPRYKVAKRGQDVALRCDPISGHVSLFWYQQALGQGPEFLTYFQNEAQLDKSGLPSDRFFAERPEGSVSTLKIQRTQQEDSAVYLCASSSRYEQYFGPGTRLTVT.

The CDR3 here is CATYRVGQGTYNEQFF. DNA for the CDR3: TGTGCCACCTACCGGGTGGGACAGGGAACCTACAATGAGCAGTTCTTC. The chain joins TRBV7-9 to TRBJ2-1, with 9 bases aligning to TRBD1. The CDR3 runs to 16 residues. The trim removed 10 bases at V and 2 bases at J, leaving 12 bases unmatched. Germline CDR1 is SEHNR and CDR2 is FQNEAQ (reference sequence). Full variable domain (outside the CDR3, taken from reference TRBV7-9 and TRBJ2-1): DTGVSQNPRHKITKRGQNVTFRCDPISEHNRLYWYRQTLGQGPEFLTYFQNEAQLEKSRLLSDRFSAERPKGSFSTLEIQRTEQGDSAMYLCATYRVGQGTYNEQFFGPGTRLTVL.

The V call is TRBV7-9, the J call TRBJ1-6; a weak D match, TRBD1 (5 bases). Germline CDR1 SEHNR, CDR2 FQNEAQ (reference sequence). The CDR3 extends over 15 amino acids. V was cut by 4 bases and J by 11 bases, with 18 bases left in between. As DNA, the CDR3 is TGTGCCAGCAGCTCCGCAGGGCGATCCAATCCACCCCTCCACTTT. This translates into CASSSAGRSNPPLHF.

This rearrangement joins TRBV15 to TRBJ1-4, with 10 bases that match TRBD1. In germline, CDR1 is LNHNV, CDR2 YYDKDF (reference sequence). V shed 5 bases, J shed 7 bases, and the junction held 10 bases outside the gene matches. This CDR3 is 16 amino acids long. CDR3 amino acids: CATSGRQGARSEKLFF. CDR3 nucleotide sequence: TGTGCCACCAGCGGTAGACAGGGGGCGCGATCTGAAAAACTGTTTTTT.

This rearrangement joins TRBV9 to TRBJ2-7, with D maybe TRBD2 (5 bases). Germline assignment: CDR1 SGDLS and CDR2 YYNGEE. CDR3 size: 14 residues. V lost 4 bases and J lost 0, with 11 bases in between. CDR3 nucleotides: TGTGCCAGCAGCACCGGGATTCACTCCTACGAGCAGTACTTC. This sequence encodes CASSTGIHSYEQYF.

The chain combines TRBV28 with TRBJ1-5; D possibly corresponds to TRBD1 (5 bases). Germline CDR1 reads MDHEN; CDR2 reads SYDVKM. This CDR3 is built from 15 residues. The ends were cut back, 7 bases at V and 6 bases at J, with 19 bases in the middle. The chain's CDR3 is CASIGAGKGPQPQHF. The CDR3 coding sequence is TGTGCCAGCATCGGTGCCGGAAAGGGGCCTCAGCCCCAGCATTTT.

Here the CDR3 DNA reads TGCGCCAGCAGCTTTGGACAGGGTGGGCAGCCCCAGCATTTT. Translating gives CASSFGQGGQPQHF. The chain joins TRBV5-1 to TRBJ1-5, with 8 bases aligning to TRBD1. CDR1 and CDR2 (germline): SGHRS, YFSETQ. Germline trimming cut 2 bases from V and 7 bases from J; bases unmatched to any gene: 5. The CDR3 extends over 14 amino acids.